The 2 T cell receptor beta chains in this list originate from one sample, sequenced in a study of vaccination and CD4 T cells after COVID-19. Antigen specificity for these receptors is unknown. Scientists ran DNA taken from cultured CD4+ T cells through the Oncomine TCR Beta short-read assay for sequencing. A single record per CDR3 protein comes from TCRdb applying MiXCR to the PCR reads. The sample lists about 13,000 distinct CDR3 sequences, 58% seen once, with less than 20% in the top ten. Sample treatment: approximately 10-day PBMC culture with coronavirus spike peptide pools or control peptides (ViraFEST assay). The material was cultured CD4+ T cells from blood, obtained after SARS-CoV-2 vaccination. The receptor set was obtained from a human donor with COVID-19.

The chain carries TRBV19 and TRBJ1-1; tentatively, D is TRBD1 (5 bases). Deletions cut 5 bases from V and 2 bases from J, with 12 bases between. The germline V gene has CDR1 LNHDA and CDR2 SQIVND (reference sequence). CDR3 length: 14 residues. CDR3 protein: CASSPSRDNTEAFF. The CDR3 DNA reads TGTGCCAGTAGTCCTAGCAGGGATAACACTGAAGCTTTCTTT.

This rearrangement joins TRBV2 to TRBJ2-7; no reliable D call. The CDR3 extends over 15 amino acids. Germline V lookup: CDR1 SNHLY, CDR2 FYNNEI. The V gene lost 2 bases and the J gene lost 3 bases, with 14 bases spanning the gap. Here the CDR3 reads CASSERIGSIYEQYF. CDR3 DNA sequence: TGTGCCAGCAGTGAACGGATCGGCAGCATCTACGAGCAGTACTTC.